The rows below give T cell receptor beta chains drawn from one sample of a study of blood T cell repertoires in COVID-19. The protocol was immunoSEQ multiplex PCR, while the TCRdb copy is restricted to in-frame clones and leaves out a portion. The data show over 100,000 clones, more than 60% seen once. The sample taken for sequencing was peripheral blood. All receptors derive from a woman in her sixties or seventies with acute or convalescent COVID-19. CDR3s include the opening cysteine and the closing phenylalanine or tryptophan. A D gene is named only where the DNA matches it firmly. Some rows have no size entry. The others give once, few or many, or a class for an expanded clone.

clone size	D gene	V gene	J gene	CDR3 protein	CDR3 DNA
few	NA	TRBV5-6	TRBJ2-2	CASSRGGELFF	TGTGCCAGCAGCCGAGGAGGGGAGCTGTTTTTT
NA	NA	TRBV29-1	TRBJ1-2	CSVQLNYGYTF	TGCAGCGTTCAACTTAACTATGGCTACACCTTC
NA	NA	TRBV19	TRBJ1-5	CASSMLGQLSNQPQHF	TGTGCCAGTAGTATGTTAGGACAGCTGTCTAATCAGCCCCAGCATTTT
NA	TRBD2	TRBV5-1	TRBJ2-2	CASKRDNLGGGTGELFF	TGCGCCAGCAAACGGGACAACCTAGGCGGGGGGACCGGGGAGCTGTTTTTT
few	NA	TRBV24-1	TRBJ1-2	CATSDPPLRQGRYGYTF	TGTGCCACCAGTGATCCCCCGTTGAGGCAGGGCCGATATGGCTACACCTTC
NA	NA	TRBV30	TRBJ2-3	CAWSVRADTQYF	TGTGCCTGGAGTGTCCGGGCAGATACGCAGTATTTT
few	NA	TRBV3-1/TRBV3-2	TRBJ2-2	CASSQVWQANTGELFF	TGTGCCAGCAGCCAAGTGTGGCAGGCGAACACCGGGGAGCTGTTTTTT
NA	TRBD1	TRBV25-1	TRBJ1-2	CASSEYTPTGVNYGYTF	TGTGCCAGCAGTGAATATACCCCGACAGGGGTAAACTATGGCTACACCTTC
few	NA	TRBV6-5	TRBJ1-2	CASSPGSDYGYTF	TGTGCCAGCAGTCCGGGGTCTGACTATGGCTACACCTTC
NA	TRBD1	TRBV6-5	TRBJ1-3	CASSQTGTGNTIYF	TGTGCCAGCAGTCAGACAGGGACGGGAAACACCATATATTTT
few	NA	TRBV7-9	TRBJ1-1	CASERSMAEAFF	TGTGCCAGCGAAAGGAGTATGGCTGAAGCTTTCTTT
few	NA	TRBV2	TRBJ1-2	CASSDRAYGYTF	TGTGCCAGCAGTGACAGGGCCTATGGCTACACCTTC
NA	NA	TRBV12-3/TRBV12-4	TRBJ1-2	CASSSRVGAGYTF	TGTGCCAGCAGTTCCCGAGTGGGGGCTGGCTACACCTTC
NA	TRBD1	TRBV10-3	TRBJ1-5	CAISEQRQGNQPQHF	TGTGCCATCAGTGAGCAGAGACAGGGTAATCAGCCCCAGCATTTT
NA	NA	TRBV2	TRBJ1-5	CASSRTANQPQHF	TGTGCCAGCAGTCGGACAGCGAATCAGCCCCAGCATTTT
NA	TRBD1	TRBV28	TRBJ1-1	CASSPGGWETEAFF	TGTGCCAGCAGCCCAGGGGGCTGGGAAACTGAAGCTTTCTTT
NA	TRBD1	TRBV24-1	TRBJ2-3	CATSDPGTVTDTQYF	TGTGCCACCAGTGACCCCGGGACAGTTACAGATACGCAGTATTTT
NA	NA	TRBV7-2	TRBJ2-2	CASRHDSNTGELFF	TGTGCCAGCCGCCATGACTCGAACACCGGGGAGCTGTTTTTT
few	TRBD1	TRBV5-1	TRBJ1-1	CASSLGRGLYTEAFF	TGCGCCAGCAGCTTGGGTAGGGGGCTCTACACTGAAGCTTTCTTT
once	TRBD2	TRBV2	TRBJ2-7	CASRASGGFEQYF	TGTGCCAGCAGGGCTAGCGGGGGGTTCGAGCAGTACTTC
NA	TRBD2	TRBV6-8	TRBJ2-7	CATFPLLESRGGHWQYF	TGTGCCACCTTCCCCCTTCTCGAGTCCCGGGGGGGCCACTGGCAGTACTTC
NA	TRBD2	TRBV7-2	TRBJ2-5	CASVKRGRETQYF	TGTGCCAGCGTCAAGCGGGGACGCGAGACCCAGTACTTC
once	NA	TRBV19	TRBJ1-5	CASTLAAAGGQPQHF	TGTGCCAGTACCTTAGCGGCGGCCGGGGGTCAGCCCCAGCATTTT
many	NA	TRBV19	TRBJ2-2	CASRQGGGTGELFF	TGTGCCAGTAGACAGGGTGGCGGAACCGGGGAGCTGTTTTTT
NA	NA	TRBV18	TRBJ2-2	CASSTTGQNTGELFF	TGTGCCAGCTCAACTACAGGACAAAACACCGGGGAGCTGTTTTTT
NA	NA	TRBV30	TRBJ2-3	CAWSVGWNSGTDTQYF	TGTGCCTGGAGTGTAGGTTGGAATAGCGGCACAGATACGCAGTATTTT
NA	NA	TRBV28	TRBJ2-7	CATNAPPVEQYF	TGTGCCACCAATGCCCCTCCGGTTGAGCAGTACTTC
NA	TRBD1	TRBV5-1	TRBJ1-4	CASSASTTGNEKLFF	TGCGCCAGCAGCGCGAGTACGACAGGGAACGAAAAACTGTTTTTT
NA	NA	TRBV7-9	TRBJ2-7	CASSLVVQEQYF	TGTGCCAGCAGCTTAGTCGTCCAGGAGCAGTACTTC
NA	TRBD2	TRBV7-2	TRBJ2-7	CASSWTSGSSYEQYF	TGTGCCAGCAGCTGGACTAGCGGGAGCTCCTACGAGCAGTACTTC
NA	TRBD1	TRBV3-1/TRBV3-2	TRBJ2-7	CASSRDRSYEQYF	TGTGCCAGCAGCCGGGACAGGTCCTACGAGCAGTACTTC
NA	TRBD1	TRBV7-9	TRBJ1-3	CASSARGTGHGNTIYF	TGTGCCAGCAGCGCGAGGGGGACAGGGCACGGAAACACCATATATTTT
many	NA	TRBV7-8	TRBJ1-6	CASSLAAGVDSPLHF	TGTGCCAGCAGCTTAGCGGCAGGGGTCGATTCACCCCTCCACTTT
NA	NA	TRBV5-6	TRBJ2-7	CASSLPHGSYEQYF	TGTGCCAGCAGCTTGCCGCACGGTTCCTACGAGCAGTACTTC
NA	TRBD2	TRBV27	TRBJ2-7	CASRPGLVLVNEQYF	TGTGCCAGCAGACCCGGACTAGTTCTTGTTAACGAGCAGTACTTC
NA	NA	TRBV2	TRBJ2-1	CASKRNRLESSYNEQFF	TGTGCCAGCAAGAGGAATCGGCTTGAGAGCTCCTACAATGAGCAGTTCTTC
NA	TRBD2	TRBV18	TRBJ2-3	CASSLGGTILTDTQYF	TGTGCCAGCTCACTGGGCGGGACTATCTTGACAGATACGCAGTATTTT
NA	TRBD1	TRBV27	TRBJ2-2	CASSPGQGVPTGELFF	TGTGCCAGCAGTCCCGGACAGGGGGTTCCAACCGGGGAGCTGTTTTTT
NA	TRBD1	TRBV29-1	TRBJ1-3	CSVWDRAGGNTIYF	TGCAGCGTTTGGGACAGGGCCGGAGGAAACACCATATATTTT
few	NA	TRBV7-2	TRBJ2-7	CASSPGLGEQYF	TGTGCCAGCAGCCCCGGACTGGGCGAGCAGTACTTC
NA	NA	TRBV6-1	TRBJ2-6	CASSEEKVGGLVRSGANVLTF	TGTGCCAGCAGTGAAGAGAAGGTTGGAGGGTTAGTCCGGTCTGGGGCCAACGTCCTGACTTTC
NA	NA	TRBV5-1	TRBJ2-3	CASSLAFLASRPDTQYF	TGCGCCAGCAGCTTGGCCTTTCTAGCCTCGAGACCGGATACGCAGTATTTT
NA	NA	TRBV10-2	TRBJ1-5	CASTVSSNQPQHF	TGCGCCAGCACCGTGAGCTCCAATCAGCCCCAGCATTTT
NA	NA	TRBV6-5	TRBJ1-1	CASSYSRAAVQAFF	TGTGCCAGCAGTTACTCGCGGGCAGCTGTTCAAGCTTTCTTT
few	NA	TRBV19	TRBJ1-4	CASRKQGVGEKLFF	TGTGCCAGTAGAAAACAGGGCGTCGGTGAAAAACTGTTTTTT
many	TRBD2	TRBV5-1	TRBJ2-7	CASSGAGFGSYEQYF	TGCGCCAGCAGCGGAGCGGGGTTTGGCTCCTACGAGCAGTACTTC
NA	TRBD1	TRBV6-5	TRBJ2-1	CASSYYDREDEQFF	TGTGCCAGCAGTTACTACGACAGGGAAGATGAGCAGTTCTTC
NA	NA	TRBV5-1	TRBJ2-7	CASSPLQAALSYEQYF	TGCGCCAGCAGCCCCCTACAGGCCGCCCTCTCCTACGAGCAGTACTTC
NA	NA	TRBV11-2	TRBJ2-7	CASSLDPGSYEQYF	TGTGCCAGCAGCTTAGATCCGGGGTCCTACGAGCAGTACTTC
NA	NA	TRBV27	TRBJ2-3	CASSDQTGDTQYF	TGTGCCAGCAGTGATCAGACTGGAGATACGCAGTATTTT
NA	TRBD2	TRBV28	TRBJ2-1	CASSLGRLGLAGSNNEQFF	TGTGCCAGCAGTTTGGGCAGACTGGGGTTAGCGGGCAGTAACAATGAGCAGTTCTTC
NA	NA	TRBV6-5	TRBJ2-7	CASTKNRGDPYEQYF	TGTGCCAGCACTAAGAACCGGGGAGACCCCTACGAGCAGTACTTC
once	TRBD1	TRBV6-6	TRBJ1-5	CASSPRGMTQHF	TGTGCCAGCAGCCCCAGGGGGATGACCCAGCATTTT
NA	TRBD1	TRBV15	TRBJ2-3	CATSRDPGQGADTQYF	TGTGCCACCAGCAGAGATCCGGGACAGGGGGCAGATACGCAGTATTTT